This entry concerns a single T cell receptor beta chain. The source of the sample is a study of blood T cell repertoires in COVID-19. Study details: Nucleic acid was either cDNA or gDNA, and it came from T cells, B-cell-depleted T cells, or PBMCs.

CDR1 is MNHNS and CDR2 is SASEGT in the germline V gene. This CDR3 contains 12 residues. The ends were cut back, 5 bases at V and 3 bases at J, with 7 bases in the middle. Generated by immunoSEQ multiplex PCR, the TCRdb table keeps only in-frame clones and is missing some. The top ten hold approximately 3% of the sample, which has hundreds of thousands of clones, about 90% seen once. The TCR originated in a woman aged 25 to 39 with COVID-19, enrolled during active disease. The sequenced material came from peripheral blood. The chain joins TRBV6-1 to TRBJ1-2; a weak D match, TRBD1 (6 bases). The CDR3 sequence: CASSPGDYGYTF. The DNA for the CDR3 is TGTGCCAGCAGTCCAGGGGACTATGGCTACACCTTC.